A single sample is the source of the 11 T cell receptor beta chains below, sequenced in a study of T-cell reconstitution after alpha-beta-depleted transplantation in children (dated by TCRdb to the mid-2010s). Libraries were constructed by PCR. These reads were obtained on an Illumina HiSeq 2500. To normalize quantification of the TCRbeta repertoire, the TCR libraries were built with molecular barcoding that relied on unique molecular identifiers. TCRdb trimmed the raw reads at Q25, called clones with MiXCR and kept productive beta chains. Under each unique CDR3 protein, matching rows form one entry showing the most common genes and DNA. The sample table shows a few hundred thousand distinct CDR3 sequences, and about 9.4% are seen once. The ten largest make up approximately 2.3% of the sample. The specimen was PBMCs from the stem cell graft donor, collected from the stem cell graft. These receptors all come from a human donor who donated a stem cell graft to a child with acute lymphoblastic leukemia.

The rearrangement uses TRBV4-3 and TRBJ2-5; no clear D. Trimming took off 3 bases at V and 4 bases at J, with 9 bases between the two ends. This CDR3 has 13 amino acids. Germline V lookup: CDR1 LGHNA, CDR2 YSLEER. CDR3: CASSHRRRETQYF. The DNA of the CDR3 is TGCGCCAGCAGCCACCGACGACGAGAGACCCAGTACTTC.

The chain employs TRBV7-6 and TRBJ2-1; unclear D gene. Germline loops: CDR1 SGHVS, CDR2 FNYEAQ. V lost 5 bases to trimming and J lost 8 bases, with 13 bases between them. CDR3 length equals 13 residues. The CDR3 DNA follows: TGTGCCAGCAGCCCTGGCTCACGGGATGAGCAGTTCTTC. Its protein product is CASSPGSRDEQFF.

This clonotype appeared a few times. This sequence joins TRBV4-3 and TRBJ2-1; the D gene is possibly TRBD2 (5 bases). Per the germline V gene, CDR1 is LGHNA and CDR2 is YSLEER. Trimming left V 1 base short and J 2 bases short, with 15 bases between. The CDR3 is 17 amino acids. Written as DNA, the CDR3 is TGCGCCAGCAGCCAAGTGGAGAGAGTAGCGCCCTACAATGAGCAGTTCTTC. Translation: CASSQVERVAPYNEQFF.

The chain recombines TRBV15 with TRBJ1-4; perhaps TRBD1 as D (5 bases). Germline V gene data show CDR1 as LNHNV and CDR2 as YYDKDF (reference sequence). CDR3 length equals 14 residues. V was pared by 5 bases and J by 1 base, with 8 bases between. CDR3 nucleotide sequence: TGTGCCACCAGCCTCCAGGGAACTAATGAAAAACTGTTTTTT. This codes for CATSLQGTNEKLFF.

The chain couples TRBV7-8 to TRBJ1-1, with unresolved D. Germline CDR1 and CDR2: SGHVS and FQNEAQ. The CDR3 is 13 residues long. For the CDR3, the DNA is TGTGCTACTTCGCCTGTTTTGGAGGATGAAGCTTTCTTT. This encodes CATSPVLEDEAFF. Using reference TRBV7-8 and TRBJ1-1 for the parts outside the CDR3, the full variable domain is GAGVSQSPRYKVAKRGQDVALRCDPISGHVSLFWYQQALGQGPEFLTYFQNEAQLDKSGLPSDRFFAERPEGSVSTLKIQRTQQEDSAVYLCATSPVLEDEAFFGQGTRLTVV.

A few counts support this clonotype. This CDR3 reads CASSQDTSLAGVSEQYF. CDR3 nucleotides: TGCGCCAGCAGCCAAGATACGAGTCTAGCGGGAGTGAGCGAGCAGTACTTC. The chain is built from TRBV4-1 and TRBJ2-7; 10 bases agree with TRBD2. The V and J ends lost 0 bases and 6 bases, in that order; junction bases with no gene match: 11. CDR1 is MGHRA and CDR2 is YSYEKL in the germline V gene. The CDR3 is made up of 17 amino acids.

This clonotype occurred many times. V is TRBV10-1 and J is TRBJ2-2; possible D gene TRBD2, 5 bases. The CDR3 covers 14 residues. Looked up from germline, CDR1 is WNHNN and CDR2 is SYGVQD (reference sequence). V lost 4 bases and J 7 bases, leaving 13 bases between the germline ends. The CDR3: CASSVTVGGGELFF. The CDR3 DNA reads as TGCGCCAGCAGTGTCACAGTTGGAGGCGGGGAGCTGTTTTTT.

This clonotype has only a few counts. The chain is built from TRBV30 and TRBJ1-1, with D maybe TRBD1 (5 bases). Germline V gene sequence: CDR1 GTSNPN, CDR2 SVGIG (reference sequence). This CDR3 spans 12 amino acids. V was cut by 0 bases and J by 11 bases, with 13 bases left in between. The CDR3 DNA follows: TGTGCCTGGAGTGTATCGGGGGTAATTGCTTTCTTT. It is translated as CAWSVSGVIAFF. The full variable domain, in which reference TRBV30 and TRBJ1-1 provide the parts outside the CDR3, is SQTIHQWPATLVQPVGSPLSLECTVEGTSNPNLYWYRQAAGRGLQLLFYSVGIGQISSEVPQNLSASRPQDRQFILSSKKLLLSDSGFYLCAWSVSGVIAFFGQGTRLTVV.

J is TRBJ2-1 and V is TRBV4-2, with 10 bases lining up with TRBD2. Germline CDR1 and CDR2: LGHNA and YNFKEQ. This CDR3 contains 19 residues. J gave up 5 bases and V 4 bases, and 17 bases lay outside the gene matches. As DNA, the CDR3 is TGTGCCAGCAGCCCGCTTAGTCTAGCGGGGGACCTTGCAGACAATGAGCAGTTCTTC. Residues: CASSPLSLAGDLADNEQFF.

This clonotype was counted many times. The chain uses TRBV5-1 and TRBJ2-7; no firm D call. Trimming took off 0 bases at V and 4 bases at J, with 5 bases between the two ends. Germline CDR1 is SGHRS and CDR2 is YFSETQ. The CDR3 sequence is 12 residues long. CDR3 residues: CASSLDVYEQYF. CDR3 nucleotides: TGCGCCAGCAGCTTGGACGTTTACGAGCAGTACTTC.

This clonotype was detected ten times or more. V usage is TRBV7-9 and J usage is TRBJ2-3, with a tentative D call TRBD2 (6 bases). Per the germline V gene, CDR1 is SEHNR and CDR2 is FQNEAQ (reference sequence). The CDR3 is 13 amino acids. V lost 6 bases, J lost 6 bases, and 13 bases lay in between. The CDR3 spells CASRPEGWDTQYF. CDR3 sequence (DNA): TGTGCCAGCAGGCCGGAGGGATGGGATACGCAGTATTTT. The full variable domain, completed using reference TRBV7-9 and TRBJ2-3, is DTGVSQNPRHKITKRGQNVTFRCDPISEHNRLYWYRQTLGQGPEFLTYFQNEAQLEKSRLLSDRFSAERPKGSFSTLEIQRTEQGDSAMYLCASRPEGWDTQYFGPGTRLTVL.